This T cell receptor beta chain was captured in a study of breast tumors, draining lymph nodes, adjacent tissues. Per the germline V gene, CDR1 is SGHDN and CDR2 is FVKESK. This CDR3 contains 15 residues. V was shortened by 1 base and J by 2 bases, with 11 bases between the two germline ends. In its sample, this clonotype was seen once. Its specificity is unknown. Study-wide findings and caveats: Tumor T cell lymph node origin was a supported hypothesis, not proven.

MiXCR, run by TCRdb on the multiplex PCR reads, gives a single entry per CDR3 protein. In the table there are 50,000 to 75,000 distinct CDR3 sequences, less than 75% of which are singletons. This sequence joins TRBV14 and TRBJ2-5, with D hard to call. Sequenced sample: breast tumor tissue. The TCR was taken from a female donor with breast cancer. Some clones in this sample may be carry-over from other donors' samples. The CDR3 loop is CASSQVPRIQETQYF. The CDR3, as DNA: TGTGCCAGCAGCCAAGTACCCCGAATACAAGAGACCCAGTACTTC.